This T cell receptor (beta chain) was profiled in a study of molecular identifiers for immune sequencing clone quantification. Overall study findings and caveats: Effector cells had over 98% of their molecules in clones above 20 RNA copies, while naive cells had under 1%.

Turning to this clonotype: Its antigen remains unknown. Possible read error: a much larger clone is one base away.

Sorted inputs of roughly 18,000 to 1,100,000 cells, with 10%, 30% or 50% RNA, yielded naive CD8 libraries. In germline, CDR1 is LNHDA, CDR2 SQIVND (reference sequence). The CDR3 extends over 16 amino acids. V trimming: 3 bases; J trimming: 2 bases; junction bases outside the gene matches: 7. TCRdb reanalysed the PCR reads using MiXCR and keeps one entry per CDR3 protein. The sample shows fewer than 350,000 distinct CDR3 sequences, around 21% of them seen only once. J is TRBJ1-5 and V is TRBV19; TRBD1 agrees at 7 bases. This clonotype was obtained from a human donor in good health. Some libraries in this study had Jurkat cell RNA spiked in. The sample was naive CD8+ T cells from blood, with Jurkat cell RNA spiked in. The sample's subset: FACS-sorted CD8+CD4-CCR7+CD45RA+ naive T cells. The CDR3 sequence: CASSILGTAGNQPQHF. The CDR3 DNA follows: TGTGCCAGTAGTATCCTGGGGACAGCGGGCAATCAGCCCCAGCATTTT.